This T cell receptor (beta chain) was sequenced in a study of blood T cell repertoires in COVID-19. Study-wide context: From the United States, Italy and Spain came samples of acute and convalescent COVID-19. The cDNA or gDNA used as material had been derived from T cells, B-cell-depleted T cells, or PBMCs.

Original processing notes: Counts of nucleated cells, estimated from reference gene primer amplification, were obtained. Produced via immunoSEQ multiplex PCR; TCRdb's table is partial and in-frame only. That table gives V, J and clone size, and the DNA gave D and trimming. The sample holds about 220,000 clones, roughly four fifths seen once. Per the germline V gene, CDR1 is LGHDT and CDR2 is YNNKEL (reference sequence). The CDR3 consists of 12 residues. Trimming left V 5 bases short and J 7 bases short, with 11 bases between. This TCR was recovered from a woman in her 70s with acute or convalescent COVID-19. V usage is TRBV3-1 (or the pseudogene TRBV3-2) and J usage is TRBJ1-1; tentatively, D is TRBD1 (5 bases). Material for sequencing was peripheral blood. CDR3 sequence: CASSSTRVEAFF. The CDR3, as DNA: TGTGCCAGCAGCTCTACCAGGGTTGAAGCTTTCTTT.